This passage covers 8 T cell receptor beta chains from one sample sequenced in a study of early T cells in non-severe SARS-CoV-2 infection. One entry per CDR3 protein, called by TCRdb with MiXCR from the 5' RACE reads. The repertoire holds 35,000 or so distinct CDR3 sequences, with 5% as singletons. Sequencing used whole blood. The receptors come from an adult who was a healthcare worker with PCR-confirmed SARS-CoV-2 infection or an uninfected control (not recorded which).

The chain combines TRBV9 with TRBJ2-3; D perhaps matches TRBD2 (5 bases). Per the germline V gene, CDR1 is SGDLS and CDR2 is YYNGEE. V was pared by 0 bases and J by 5 bases, with 10 bases between. This CDR3 comprises 14 residues. The CDR3 coding sequence is TGTGCCAGCAGCGTAGTCACGGGGAGAGATACGCAGTATTTT. Its protein product is CASSVVTGRDTQYF.

This clonotype was counted between two and nine times. The rearrangement joins TRBV6-1 to TRBJ2-7; unclear D gene. Trimming took off 4 bases at V and 2 bases at J, with 6 bases between the two ends. Germline CDR1 MNHNS, CDR2 SASEGT. This CDR3 is 12 amino acids long. CDR3 sequence (DNA): TGTGCCAGCAGTGTTCTGGCCTACGAGCAGTACTTC. It is translated as CASSVLAYEQYF.

This clonotype appeared many times. V gene TRBV19 combines with J gene TRBJ1-4; tentative D call: TRBD1 (6 bases). V was clipped by 3 bases and J by 8 bases, with 10 bases between them. The CDR3 contains 13 residues. Germline CDR1 reads LNHDA; CDR2 reads SQIVND (reference sequence). The CDR3 region has the DNA TGTGCCAGTAGTATCGGGACAACAGAAAAACTGTTTTTT. Its protein product is CASSIGTTEKLFF.

This clonotype was counted many times. V and J are TRBV5-1 and TRBJ2-3; 11 bases match TRBD1. Germline CDR1 and CDR2: SGHRS and YFSETQ. Germline trimming cut 6 bases from V and 2 bases from J; bases unmatched to any gene: 8. The CDR3 has 16 residues. For the CDR3, the DNA is TGCGCCAGCAACCGAGGGACAGGGGGACTCACAGATACGCAGTATTTT. Its translation: CASNRGTGGLTDTQYF.

The V call is TRBV5-5, the J call TRBJ2-3; TRBD1 aligns across 11 bases. Germline loops: CDR1 SGHKS, CDR2 YYEKEE (reference sequence). This CDR3 has 16 amino acids. V dropped 4 bases and J dropped 4; count of bases not matched to a gene: 8. The CDR3 region has the DNA TGTGCCAGCAGCGTAGGGACAGGGGGTCGGGCAGATACGCAGTATTTT. Its translation is CASSVGTGGRADTQYF.

The sample holds many counts of this clonotype. This chain links TRBV7-6 with TRBJ2-2; 8 bases match TRBD2. Germline CDR1 SGHVS, CDR2 FNYEAQ. Unmatched junction bases numbered 7, after V lost 5 bases and J lost 5 bases. The CDR3 runs 15 residues. CDR3 in DNA: TGTGCCAGCAGCCGGGGGGGCCCGGGGACCGGGGAGCTGTTTTTT. Residues: CASSRGGPGTGELFF.

This clonotype has at least ten counts. This rearrangement joins TRBV6-2 or TRBV6-3 to TRBJ1-2; D is possibly TRBD1 (5 bases). The CDR3 extends over 12 amino acids. Trimming removed 8 bases at V and 4 bases at J, with 11 bases between. Germline CDR1 and CDR2: MNHEY and SVGEGT. CDR3 sequence (DNA): TGTGCCAGCCATTTAGACAGCTATGGCTACACCTTC. It yields the protein CASHLDSYGYTF.

This clonotype was detected a few times. The V gene is TRBV6-4, the J gene TRBJ2-1; possibly TRBD1 for D (6 bases). Germline values: CDR1 MRHNA, CDR2 SNTAGT. CDR3 size: 13 residues. The V gene lost 2 bases and the J gene lost 10 bases, with 12 bases spanning the gap. For the CDR3, the DNA is TGTGCCAGCAGTGACACGCCCGACAGGGAGCAGTTCTTC. This encodes CASSDTPDREQFF.